These 30 T cell receptor beta chains were sequenced from one sample in a study of cytomegalovirus exposure and HLA in healthy donors. The assay was immunoSEQ multiplex PCR, and TCRdb's table has in-frame clones only and misses some. The sample records some 110,000 clones, 80% to 90% being singletons. The specimen sequenced was PBMCs. These receptors all stem from a young man in good health and CMV-seropositive.

CDR3: CASSLEGTASASGANVLTF. DNA of the CDR3: TGCGCCAGCAGCTTAGAAGGGACAGCCTCGGCCTCTGGGGCCAACGTCCTGACTTTC. V gene TRBV5-1 combines with J gene TRBJ2-6; 7 nucleotides align to TRBD1. CDR3 size: 19 residues. The V segment lost 2 bases and the J segment 0 bases; nucleotides outside the gene matches: 11. The germline V gene has CDR1 SGHRS and CDR2 YFSETQ. The whole variable domain, filled in from reference TRBV5-1 and TRBJ2-6, reads KAGVTQTPRYLIKTRGQQVTLSCSPISGHRSVSWYQQTPGQGLQFLFEYFSETQRNKGNFPGRFSGRQFSNSRSEMNVSTLELGDSALYLCASSLEGTASASGANVLTFGAGSRLTVL.

The rearrangement links TRBV6-6 to TRBJ1-5, with D unresolved. The V end was cut by 6 bases, the J end by 1 base, with 16 bases between. Germline CDR1 reads MNHNY; CDR2 reads SVGAGI (reference sequence). CDR3 length: 16 residues. CDR3 in amino acids: CASSPSRRGSNQPQHF. CDR3 in DNA: TGTGCCAGCAGCCCTTCCCGTAGAGGAAGCAATCAGCCCCAGCATTTT.

The V gene is TRBV27, the J gene TRBJ1-1, with TRBD1 as a possible D gene (6 bases). V gave up 3 bases and J gave up 1 base, with 9 bases separating them. CDR3 length: 14 amino acids. Per germline, CDR1 MNHEY and CDR2 SMNVEV (reference sequence). CDR3 sequence reads: CASSFRGTNTEAFF. Here the CDR3 DNA reads TGTGCCAGCAGTTTTAGGGGGACGAACACTGAAGCTTTCTTT.

The V and J genes are TRBV2 and TRBJ1-1; possibly TRBD1 for D (5 bases). The CDR3 length is 13 residues. The V and J ends lost 8 bases and 3 bases respectively, with 13 bases between them. The germline V gene has CDR1 SNHLY and CDR2 FYNNEI. CDR3 sequence (DNA): TGTGCCAGCGGGGCAGGTTCCTACACTGAAGCTTTCTTT. This sequence encodes CASGAGSYTEAFF.

This clone was detected a few times. The rearrangement joins TRBV28 to TRBJ2-7; D perhaps matches TRBD1 (6 bases). This CDR3 has 14 amino acids. Germline V CDR1 and CDR2: MDHEN, SYDVKM. Trimming took off 5 bases at V and 5 bases at J, with 16 bases between the two ends. CDR3 DNA: TGTGCCAGCAGTCCTCGAAGGGGGTCGGACGAGCAGTACTTC. This sequence encodes CASSPRRGSDEQYF.

The rearrangement uses TRBV11-2 and TRBJ2-3; D might be TRBD2 (5 bases). This CDR3 is built from 14 residues. CDR1 and CDR2 from the germline V gene are SGHAT and FQNNGV. Deletions cut 3 bases from V and 0 bases from J, with 7 bases between. The CDR3 coding sequence is TGTGCCAGCAGCTTGGGGAGAAGCACAGATACGCAGTATTTT. It codes for CASSLGRSTDTQYF.

This clone came up once. The chain couples TRBV13 to TRBJ2-5, with D perhaps TRBD1 (5 bases). The V end lost 5 bases, the J end lost 1 base, and 17 bases lay between the germline ends. The CDR3 is 16 residues long. Germline CDR1 reads PRHDT; CDR2 reads FYEKMQ (reference sequence). CDR3 DNA: TGTGCCAGCAGCGACTGGAACCAGGGATTCCAAGAGACCCAGTACTTC. Translation: CASSDWNQGFQETQYF.

This clone was seen a single time. The J gene is TRBJ2-7, the V gene TRBV28; 8 positions match TRBD1. Losses at the gene ends were 3 bases for V and 6 bases for J; bases not matched to a gene: 4. CDR1 and CDR2 from the germline V gene are MDHEN and SYDVKM. The CDR3 totals 13 residues. The CDR3 region is CASSLTGVGEQYF. CDR3 DNA sequence: TGTGCCAGCAGTTTGACAGGGGTTGGCGAGCAGTACTTC.

The chain carries TRBV4-2 and TRBJ1-1; 8 bases fit TRBD1. In germline, CDR1 is LGHNA, CDR2 YNFKEQ. The CDR3 contains 14 residues. V shed 2 bases and J 7 bases; nucleotides not matched to a gene: 6. DNA of the CDR3: TGTGCCAGCAGCCAACCTGGACAGGGCAGTGAAGCTTTCTTT. Its translation is CASSQPGQGSEAFF.

This clone has only one observation. The J gene is TRBJ2-5, the V gene TRBV9; D may be TRBD1 (5 bases). The germline V gene encodes CDR1 SGDLS and CDR2 YYNGEE. Trimming removed 0 bases from V and 1 base from J, with 7 bases in between. The CDR3 contains 14 residues. The CDR3 loop reads CASSVEGLQETQYF. The CDR3 DNA follows: TGTGCCAGCAGCGTAGAGGGGCTCCAAGAGACCCAGTACTTC.

J is TRBJ1-1 and V is TRBV6-5; 7 nucleotides line up with TRBD1. Germline trimming cut 2 bases from V and 9 bases from J; bases unmatched to any gene: 6. This CDR3 comprises 13 residues. CDR1 and CDR2 (germline): MNHEY, SVGAGI. The CDR3 sequence is CASSYLQRGQAFF. CDR3 coding DNA: TGTGCCAGCAGTTACCTTCAAAGGGGGCAAGCTTTCTTT.

The V and J genes are TRBV7-8 and TRBJ2-7; possible D gene TRBD2, 6 bases. This CDR3 is 15 amino acids long. Germline assignment: CDR1 SGHVS and CDR2 FQNEAQ. V was cut by 5 bases and J by 1 base, with 15 bases left in between. For the CDR3, the DNA is TGTGCCAGCAGCCCCCGGGACTTCGCGTCCTACGAGCAGTACTTC. Protein product: CASSPRDFASYEQYF.

This clone was detected only once. The rearrangement links TRBV15 to TRBJ2-7, with TRBD2 identical over 7 bases. With 4 bases clipped from V and 2 bases from J, the junction kept 11 bases outside the gene matches. The CDR3 totals 16 residues. CDR1 and CDR2 (germline): LNHNV, YYDKDF (reference sequence). CDR3 DNA: TGTGCCACCAGCACAGCGACAGCGGGGAAGGCCTACGAGCAGTACTTC. Amino acid sequence: CATSTATAGKAYEQYF.

This rearrangement joins TRBV7-2 to TRBJ2-7; 11 nucleotides line up with TRBD2. V was clipped by 6 bases and J by 3 bases; unmatched bases: 7. The CDR3 runs 15 residues. CDR1 SGHTA and CDR2 FQGNSA come from the germline V gene. CDR3 nucleotides: TGTGCCAGCAGGGAATCTAGCGGGGGGAACTACGAGCAGTACTTC. This sequence encodes CASRESSGGNYEQYF. Looking up the rest from reference TRBV7-2 and TRBJ2-7 gives the full variable domain: GAGVSQSPSNKVTEKGKDVELRCDPISGHTALYWYRQSLGQGLEFLIYFQGNSAPDKSGLPSDRFSAERTGGSVSTLTIQRTQQEDSAVYLCASRESSGGNYEQYFGPGTRLTVT.

The rearrangement links TRBV12-5 to TRBJ1-2, with D perhaps TRBD1 (5 bases). Between the trimmed V and J ends, which lost 2 bases and 6 bases, there was a span of 10 bases. Germline CDR1 is LGHNT and CDR2 is FRNRAP. This CDR3 is 13 amino acids long. CDR3 in DNA: TGTGCTAGTGGTTTGTATCAGGGAAATGGCTACACCTTC. Protein: CASGLYQGNGYTF. The complete variable domain, with remaining parts taken from reference TRBV12-5 and TRBJ1-2, reads DARVTQTPRHKVTEMGQEVTMRCQPILGHNTVFWYRQTMMQGLELLAYFRNRAPLDDSGMPKDRFSAEMPDATLATLKIQPSEPRDSAVYFCASGLYQGNGYTFGSGTRLTVV.

This clone showed up just a few times. The chain uses TRBV7-9 and TRBJ2-3; 11 nucleotides line up with TRBD1. The CDR3 sequence is 15 residues long. The V and J ends lost 4 bases and 3 bases, in that order; junction bases with no gene match: 3. Germline values: CDR1 SEHNR, CDR2 FQNEAQ (reference sequence). CDR3 sequence (DNA): TGTGCCAGCAGCTGGGGACAGGGGGAAACAGATACGCAGTATTTT. This sequence encodes CASSWGQGETDTQYF.

This sequence joins TRBV10-3 and TRBJ2-7, with 11 bases lining up with TRBD1. Looked up from germline, CDR1 is ENHRY and CDR2 is SYGVKD. V trimming: 4 bases; J trimming: 5 bases; junction bases outside the gene matches: 4. This CDR3 spans 14 amino acids. DNA for the CDR3: TGTGCCATCAGTGCAGGACAGGGGGCAGACGAGCAGTACTTC. It is translated as CAISAGQGADEQYF.

The chain recombines TRBV2 with TRBJ1-4, with D uncertain. The length of the CDR3 is 14 residues. V lost 1 base, J lost 5 bases, and 8 bases lay in between. From germline, CDR1 is SNHLY and CDR2 FYNNEI. The CDR3 bases are TGTGCCAGCAGTGAAGGGAGAAGGAATGAAAAACTGTTTTTT. Translated: CASSEGRRNEKLFF.

V and J are TRBV27 and TRBJ1-1, with 7 bases identical to TRBD1. The junction had 12 bases not matched to a gene; V was cut back by 1 base and J by 1 base. Germline lookup yields CDR1 MNHEY and CDR2 SMNVEV (reference sequence). The length of the CDR3 is 18 residues. The CDR3 region has the DNA TGTGCCAGCAGTTTATACTTTAGGAGGGGGCAGTGGAACACTGAAGCTTTCTTT. Protein: CASSLYFRRGQWNTEAFF.

The rearrangement uses TRBV5-8 and TRBJ2-5; TRBD1 aligns across 10 bases. The J segment lost 5 bases and the V segment lost 4 bases, leaving 8 bases of the junction unmatched. Germline loops: CDR1 SGHTS, CDR2 YDEGEE. The length of the CDR3 is 15 residues. As DNA, the CDR3 is TGTGCCAGCAGCCGAGGGGACAGGGGTGTGGAGACCCAGTACTTC. Translation: CASSRGDRGVETQYF. The variable domain in full, completed from reference TRBV5-8 and TRBJ2-5, reads EAGVTQSPTHLIKTRGQQATLRCSPISGHTSVYWYQQALGLGLQFLLWYDEGEERNRGNFPPRFSGRQFPNYSSELNVNALELEDSALYLCASSRGDRGVETQYFGPGTRLLVL.

The CDR3 sequence is CASSDRQTNTEAFF. The CDR3 bases are TGTGCCAGCAGTGACCGACAGACTAACACTGAAGCTTTCTTT. The chain combines TRBV2 with TRBJ1-1; the D gene is possibly TRBD1 (5 bases). Between the trimmed V and J ends, which lost 3 bases and 2 bases, there was a span of 10 bases. The CDR3 runs 14 residues. Germline V gene lookup returns CDR1 SNHLY and CDR2 FYNNEI.

This clone appeared once. The genes are TRBV6-1 and TRBJ1-6; D is ambiguous. The germline V gene encodes CDR1 MNHNS and CDR2 SASEGT. The V end was cut by 1 base, the J end by 5 bases, with 9 bases between. This CDR3 is built from 15 residues. CDR3 in DNA: TGTGCCAGCAGTGAAGAAGAGGGTAATAATTCACCCCTCCACTTT. It is translated as CASSEEEGNNSPLHF.

The chain has TRBV5-1 and TRBJ2-2; 7 bases are a match to TRBD1. Germline V gene sequence: CDR1 SGHRS, CDR2 YFSETQ. CDR3 length: 16 residues. The junction had 10 bases not matched to a gene; V was cut back by 7 bases and J by 1 base. The CDR3 bases are TGCGCCAGCCGACGGACCGGGACAGAGAACACCGGGGAGCTGTTTTTT. It encodes CASRRTGTENTGELFF.

The rearrangement links TRBV10-1 to TRBJ2-4, with D tentatively TRBD1 (6 bases). Germline V gene sequence: CDR1 WNHNN, CDR2 SYGVQD (reference sequence). The ends were cut back, 2 bases at V and 3 bases at J, with 17 bases in the middle. The CDR3 totals 17 residues. The DNA of the CDR3 is TGCGCCAGCAGTGAGGGTCAAGGGGAGACAGGCAAAAACATTCAGTACTTC. It codes for CASSEGQGETGKNIQYF.

The rearrangement links TRBV16 to TRBJ2-7; 7 positions agree with TRBD1. This CDR3 is built from 16 residues. CDR1 is KGHSY and CDR2 is FQNENV in the germline V gene. Losses at the gene ends were 4 bases for V and 3 bases for J; bases not matched to a gene: 12. The CDR3 spells CASSPPRGRAYYEQYF. For the CDR3, the DNA is TGTGCCAGCAGCCCCCCTAGGGGGCGGGCCTACTACGAGCAGTACTTC.

The chain joins TRBV5-1 to TRBJ2-7; 8 nucleotides line up with TRBD1. The length of the CDR3 is 15 residues. Germline V gene sequence: CDR1 SGHRS, CDR2 YFSETQ. V gave up 0 bases and J gave up 6 bases; unmatched junction bases: 8. The CDR3 sequence is CASSLDPTTGGEQYF. As DNA, the CDR3 is TGCGCCAGCAGCTTGGACCCTACCACAGGGGGCGAGCAGTACTTC.

This chain connects TRBV27 to TRBJ1-2; possible D gene TRBD1, 6 bases. Germline assignment: CDR1 MNHEY and CDR2 SMNVEV (reference sequence). Between the trimmed V and J ends, which lost 5 bases and 5 bases, there was a span of 21 bases. CDR3 length: 16 amino acids. CDR3 amino acids: CASSPFPRQGPYGYTF. CDR3 nucleotide sequence: TGTGCCAGCAGTCCCTTCCCGAGGCAGGGGCCATATGGCTACACCTTC.

The rearrangement joins TRBV11-2 to TRBJ1-2; D gene uncertain. CDR1 is SGHAT, CDR2 FQNNGV, per germline. The V and J ends lost 2 bases and 4 bases respectively, with 14 bases between them. The CDR3 runs 15 residues. The CDR3 here is CASSLSRNLSYGYTF. CDR3 bases: TGTGCCAGCAGCTTAAGCCGAAATCTGAGCTATGGCTACACCTTC.

The J gene is TRBJ1-2, the V gene TRBV6-5, with D unclear. Germline CDR1 MNHEY, CDR2 SVGAGI. The CDR3 is 14 amino acids. The V gene lost 2 bases and the J gene lost 2 bases, with 9 bases spanning the gap. The CDR3 coding sequence is TGTGCCAGCAGTTACGCAGCTAGAAACTATGGCTACACCTTC. Translated: CASSYAARNYGYTF.

The chain joins TRBV6-5 to TRBJ1-5, with a weak D call TRBD1 (5 bases). Trimming pared 6 bases from V and 0 bases from J, leaving 12 bases between. Germline loops: CDR1 MNHEY, CDR2 SVGAGI. The CDR3 is made up of 15 amino acids. CDR3 nucleotide sequence: TGTGCCAGCAGGTCTGACAGATATAGCAATCAGCCCCAGCATTTT. It is translated as CASRSDRYSNQPQHF.